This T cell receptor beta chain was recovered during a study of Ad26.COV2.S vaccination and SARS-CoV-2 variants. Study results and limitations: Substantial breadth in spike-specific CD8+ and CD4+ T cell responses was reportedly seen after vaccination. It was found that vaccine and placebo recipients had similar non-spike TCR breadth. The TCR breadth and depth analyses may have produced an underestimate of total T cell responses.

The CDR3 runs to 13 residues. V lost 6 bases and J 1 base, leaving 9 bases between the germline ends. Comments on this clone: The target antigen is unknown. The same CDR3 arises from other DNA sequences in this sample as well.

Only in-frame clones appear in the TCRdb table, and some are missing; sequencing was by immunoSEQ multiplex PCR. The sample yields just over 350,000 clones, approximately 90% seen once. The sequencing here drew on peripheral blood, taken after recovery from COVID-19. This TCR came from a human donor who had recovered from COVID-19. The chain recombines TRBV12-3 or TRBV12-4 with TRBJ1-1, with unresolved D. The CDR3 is CASSRNRNTEAFF. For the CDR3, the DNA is TGTGCCAGCAGCCGAAATCGGAACACTGAAGCTTTCTTT.